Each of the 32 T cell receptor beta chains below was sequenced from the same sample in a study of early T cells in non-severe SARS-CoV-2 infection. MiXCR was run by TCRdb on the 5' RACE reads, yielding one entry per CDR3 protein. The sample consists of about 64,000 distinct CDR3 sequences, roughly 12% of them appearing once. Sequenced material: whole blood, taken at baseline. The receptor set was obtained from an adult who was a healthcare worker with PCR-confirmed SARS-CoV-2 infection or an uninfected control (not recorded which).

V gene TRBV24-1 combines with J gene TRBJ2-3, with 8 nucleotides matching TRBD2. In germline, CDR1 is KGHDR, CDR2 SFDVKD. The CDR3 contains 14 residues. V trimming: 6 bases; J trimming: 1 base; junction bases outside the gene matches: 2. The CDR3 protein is CATSTAGGTDTQYF. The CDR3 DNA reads TGTGCCACCAGTACAGCGGGGGGCACAGATACGCAGTATTTT.

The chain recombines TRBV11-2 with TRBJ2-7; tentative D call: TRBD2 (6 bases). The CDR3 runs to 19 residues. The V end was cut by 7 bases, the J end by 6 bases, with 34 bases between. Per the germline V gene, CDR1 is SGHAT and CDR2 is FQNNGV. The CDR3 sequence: CASTHYMTDSRGSKPEQYF. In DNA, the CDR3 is TGTGCCAGCACCCATTATATGACAGATTCTCGGGGGAGCAAACCCGAGCAGTACTTC.

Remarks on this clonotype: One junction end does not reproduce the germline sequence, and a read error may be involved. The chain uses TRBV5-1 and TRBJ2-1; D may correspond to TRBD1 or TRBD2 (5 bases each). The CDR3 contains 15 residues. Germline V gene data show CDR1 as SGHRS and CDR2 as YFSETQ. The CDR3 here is CASSLWQGVYNEQFF. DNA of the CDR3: TGTGCCAGCAGCTTGTGGCAGGGAGTTTACAATGAGCAGTTCTTC. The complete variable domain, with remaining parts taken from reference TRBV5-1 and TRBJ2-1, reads KAGVTQTPRYLIKTRGQQVTLSCSPISGHRSVSWYQQTPGQGLQFLFEYFSETQRNKGNFPGRFSGRQFSNSRSEMNVSTLELGDSALYLCASSLWQGVYNEQFFGPGTRLTVL.

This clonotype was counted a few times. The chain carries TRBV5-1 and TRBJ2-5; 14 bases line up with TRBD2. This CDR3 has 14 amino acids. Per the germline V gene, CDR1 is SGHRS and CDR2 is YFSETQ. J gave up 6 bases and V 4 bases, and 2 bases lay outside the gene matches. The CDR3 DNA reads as TGCGCCAGCAGCGGGACTAGCGGGGGAAAGACCCAGTACTTC. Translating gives CASSGTSGGKTQYF.

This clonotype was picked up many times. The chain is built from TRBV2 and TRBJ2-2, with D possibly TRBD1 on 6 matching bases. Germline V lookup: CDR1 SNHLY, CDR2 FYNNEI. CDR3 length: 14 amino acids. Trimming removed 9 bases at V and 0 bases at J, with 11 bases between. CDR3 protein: CASRGGPNTGELFF. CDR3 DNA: TGTGCCAGTAGAGGGGGACCGAACACCGGGGAGCTGTTTTTT.

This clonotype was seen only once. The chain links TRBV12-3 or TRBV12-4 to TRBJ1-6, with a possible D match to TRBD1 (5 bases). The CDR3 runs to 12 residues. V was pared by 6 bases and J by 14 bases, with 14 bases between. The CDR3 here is CASRGGLLSLHF. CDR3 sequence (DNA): TGTGCCAGCAGGGGGGGACTTTTATCCCTCCACTTT.

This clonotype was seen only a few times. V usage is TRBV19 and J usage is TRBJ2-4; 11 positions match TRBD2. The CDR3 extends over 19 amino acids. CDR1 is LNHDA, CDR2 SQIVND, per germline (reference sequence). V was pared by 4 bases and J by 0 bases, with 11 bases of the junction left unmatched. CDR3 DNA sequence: TGTGCCAGTAGTAAGGGACTAGCGGTTCGAACACTAGCCAAAAACATTCAGTACTTC. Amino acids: CASSKGLAVRTLAKNIQYF.

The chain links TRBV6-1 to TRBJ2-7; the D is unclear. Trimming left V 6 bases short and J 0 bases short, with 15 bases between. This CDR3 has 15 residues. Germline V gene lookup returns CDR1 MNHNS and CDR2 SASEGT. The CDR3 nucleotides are TGTGCCAGCAGCCCCCGAGTTATAAGCTCCTACGAGCAGTACTTC. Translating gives CASSPRVISSYEQYF.

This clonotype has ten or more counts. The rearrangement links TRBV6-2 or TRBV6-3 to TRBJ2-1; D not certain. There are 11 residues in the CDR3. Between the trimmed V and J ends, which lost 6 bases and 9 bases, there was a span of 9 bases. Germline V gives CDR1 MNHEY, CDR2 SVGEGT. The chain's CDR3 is CASSLSAEQFF. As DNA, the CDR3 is TGTGCCAGCAGCCTGAGTGCTGAGCAGTTCTTC.

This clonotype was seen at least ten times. In DNA form, the CDR3 reads TGTGCCAGCAGTTTGGGGGCCACAGATACGCAGTATTTT. This codes for CASSLGATDTQYF. The gene calls are TRBV6-5 and TRBJ2-3; weak D call: TRBD1 (6 bases). Trimming stripped 4 bases from V and 2 bases from J, with 7 bases between. The CDR3 consists of 13 residues. Germline V gene lookup returns CDR1 MNHEY and CDR2 SVGAGI.

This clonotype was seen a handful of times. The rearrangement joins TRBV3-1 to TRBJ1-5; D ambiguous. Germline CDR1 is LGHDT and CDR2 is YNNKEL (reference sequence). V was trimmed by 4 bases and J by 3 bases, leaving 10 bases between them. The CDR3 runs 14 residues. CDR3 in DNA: TGTGCCAGCAGCCCTCTCGGGAACAATCAGCCCCAGCATTTT. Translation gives CASSPLGNNQPQHF.

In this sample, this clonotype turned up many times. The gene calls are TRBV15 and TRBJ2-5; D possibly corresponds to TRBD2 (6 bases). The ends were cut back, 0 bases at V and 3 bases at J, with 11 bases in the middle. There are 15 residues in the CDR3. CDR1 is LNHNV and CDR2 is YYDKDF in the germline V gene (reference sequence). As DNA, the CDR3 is TGTGCCACCAGCAGAGAAGGCGGGATAGAAGAGACCCAGTACTTC. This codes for CATSREGGIEETQYF.

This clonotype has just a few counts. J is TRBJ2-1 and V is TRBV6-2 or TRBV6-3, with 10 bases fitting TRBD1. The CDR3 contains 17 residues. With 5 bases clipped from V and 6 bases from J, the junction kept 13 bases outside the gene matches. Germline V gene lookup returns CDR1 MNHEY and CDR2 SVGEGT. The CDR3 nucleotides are TGTGCCAGCAGTGCCAGACAGGGGGCCATCGCTTCCAATGAGCAGTTCTTC. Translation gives CASSARQGAIASNEQFF.

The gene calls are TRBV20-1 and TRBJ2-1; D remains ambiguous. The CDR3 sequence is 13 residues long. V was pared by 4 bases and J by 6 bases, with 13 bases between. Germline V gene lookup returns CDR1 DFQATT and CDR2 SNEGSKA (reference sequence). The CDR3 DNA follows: TGCAGTGCTATTTTAATTTCCCCCAATGAGCAGTTCTTC. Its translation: CSAILISPNEQFF.

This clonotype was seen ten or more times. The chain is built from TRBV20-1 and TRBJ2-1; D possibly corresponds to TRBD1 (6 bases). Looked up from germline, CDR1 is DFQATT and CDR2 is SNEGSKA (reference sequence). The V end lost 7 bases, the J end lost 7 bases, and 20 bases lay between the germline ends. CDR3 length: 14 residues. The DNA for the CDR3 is TGCAGTGTTTTGACAGGAGTTTTTGTAAATGAGCAGTTCTTC. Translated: CSVLTGVFVNEQFF.

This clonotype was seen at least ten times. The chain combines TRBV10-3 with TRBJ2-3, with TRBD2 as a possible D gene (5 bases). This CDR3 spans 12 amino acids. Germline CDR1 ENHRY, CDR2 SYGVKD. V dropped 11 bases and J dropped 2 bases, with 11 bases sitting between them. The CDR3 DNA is TGTGCCTCCCGCGGGTTCACAGATACGCAGTATTTT. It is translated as CASRGFTDTQYF.

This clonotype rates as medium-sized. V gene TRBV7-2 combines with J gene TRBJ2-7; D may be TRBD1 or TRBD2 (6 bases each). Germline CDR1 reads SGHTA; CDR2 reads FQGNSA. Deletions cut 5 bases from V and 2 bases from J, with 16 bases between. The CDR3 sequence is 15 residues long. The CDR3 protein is CASSAQGRLPYEQYF. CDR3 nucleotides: TGTGCCAGCAGCGCCCAGGGGAGGCTTCCCTACGAGCAGTACTTC.

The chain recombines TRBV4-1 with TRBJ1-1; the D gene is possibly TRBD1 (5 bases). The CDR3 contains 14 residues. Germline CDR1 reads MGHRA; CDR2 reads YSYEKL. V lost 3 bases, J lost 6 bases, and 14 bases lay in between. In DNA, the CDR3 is TGCGCCAGCAGCCACCCGAGCCAGGGCTCTGAAGCTTTCTTT. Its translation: CASSHPSQGSEAFF.

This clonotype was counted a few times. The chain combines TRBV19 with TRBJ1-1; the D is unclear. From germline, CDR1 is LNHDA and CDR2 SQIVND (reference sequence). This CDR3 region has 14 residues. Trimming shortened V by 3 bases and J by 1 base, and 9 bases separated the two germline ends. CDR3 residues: CASSISGKNTEAFF. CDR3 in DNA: TGTGCCAGTAGTATTTCCGGCAAGAACACTGAAGCTTTCTTT.

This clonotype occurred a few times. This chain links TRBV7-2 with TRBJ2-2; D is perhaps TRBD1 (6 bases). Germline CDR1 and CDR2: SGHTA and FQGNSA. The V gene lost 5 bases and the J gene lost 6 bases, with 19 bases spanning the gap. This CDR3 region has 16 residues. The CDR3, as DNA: TGTGCCAGCAGCCCGATTAACCCAACAGGGTCCGGGGAGCTGTTTTTT. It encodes CASSPINPTGSGELFF.

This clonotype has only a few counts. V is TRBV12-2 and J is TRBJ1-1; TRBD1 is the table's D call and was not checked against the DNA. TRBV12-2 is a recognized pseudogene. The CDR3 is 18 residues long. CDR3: CASRCVPGHLYRRGEAFF. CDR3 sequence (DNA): TGTGCAAGTCGCTGCGTACCGGGACACCTATATAGAAGAGGTGAAGCTTTCTTT.

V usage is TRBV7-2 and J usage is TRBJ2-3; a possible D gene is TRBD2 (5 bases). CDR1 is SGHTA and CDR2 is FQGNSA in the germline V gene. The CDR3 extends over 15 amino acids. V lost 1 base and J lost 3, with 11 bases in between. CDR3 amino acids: CASSLVPGETDTQYF. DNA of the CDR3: TGTGCCAGCAGCTTAGTACCCGGGGAAACAGATACGCAGTATTTT.

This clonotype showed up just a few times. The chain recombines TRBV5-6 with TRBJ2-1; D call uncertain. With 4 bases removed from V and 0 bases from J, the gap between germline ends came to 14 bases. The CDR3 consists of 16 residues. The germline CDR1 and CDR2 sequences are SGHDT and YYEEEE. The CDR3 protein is CASSLTIANSYNEQFF. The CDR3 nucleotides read TGTGCCAGCAGCCTGACGATTGCTAACTCCTACAATGAGCAGTTCTTC.

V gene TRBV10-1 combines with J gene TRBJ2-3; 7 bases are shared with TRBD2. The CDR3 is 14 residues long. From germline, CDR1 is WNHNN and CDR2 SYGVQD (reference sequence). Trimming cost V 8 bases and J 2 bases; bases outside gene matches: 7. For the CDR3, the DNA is TGCGCCAGCGGTAGCGGGCGACCCACAGATACGCAGTATTTT. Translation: CASGSGRPTDTQYF.

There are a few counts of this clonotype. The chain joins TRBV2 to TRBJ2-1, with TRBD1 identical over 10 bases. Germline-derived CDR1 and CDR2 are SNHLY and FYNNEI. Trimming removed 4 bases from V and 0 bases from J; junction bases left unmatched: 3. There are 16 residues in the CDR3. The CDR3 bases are TGTGCCAGCAGTGGGTGGACAGGGGGCTCCTACAATGAGCAGTTCTTC. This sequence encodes CASSGWTGGSYNEQFF.

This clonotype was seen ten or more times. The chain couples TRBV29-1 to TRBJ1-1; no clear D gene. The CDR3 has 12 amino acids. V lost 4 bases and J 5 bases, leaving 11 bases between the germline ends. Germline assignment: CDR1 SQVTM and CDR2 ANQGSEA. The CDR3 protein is CSVALKRTEAFF. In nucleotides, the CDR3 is TGCAGCGTTGCCTTAAAGCGGACTGAAGCTTTCTTT.

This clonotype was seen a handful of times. CDR3 sequence: CASSLEGAEQFF. DNA for the CDR3: TGTGCCAGCAGCTTAGAGGGGGCCGAGCAGTTCTTC. The V and J genes are TRBV7-9 and TRBJ2-1; 7 positions agree with TRBD1. The V segment lost 1 base and the J segment 10 bases; nucleotides outside the gene matches: 1. The CDR3 is 12 amino acids. Germline assignment: CDR1 SEHNR and CDR2 FQNEAQ (reference sequence).

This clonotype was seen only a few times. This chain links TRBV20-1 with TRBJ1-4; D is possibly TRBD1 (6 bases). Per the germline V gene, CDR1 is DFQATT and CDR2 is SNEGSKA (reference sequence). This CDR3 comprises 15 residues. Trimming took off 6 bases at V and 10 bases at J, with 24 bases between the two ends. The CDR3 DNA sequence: TGCAGTGCCCCGATCTCCCGGGGGGCTTTTGCAAAACTGTTTTTT. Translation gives CSAPISRGAFAKLFF.

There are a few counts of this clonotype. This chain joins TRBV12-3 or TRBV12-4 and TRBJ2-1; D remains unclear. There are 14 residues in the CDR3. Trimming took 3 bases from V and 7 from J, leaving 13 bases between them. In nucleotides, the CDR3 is TGTGCCAGCAGTTTTAAAGGTGTCGGTAATGAGCAGTTCTTC. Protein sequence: CASSFKGVGNEQFF.

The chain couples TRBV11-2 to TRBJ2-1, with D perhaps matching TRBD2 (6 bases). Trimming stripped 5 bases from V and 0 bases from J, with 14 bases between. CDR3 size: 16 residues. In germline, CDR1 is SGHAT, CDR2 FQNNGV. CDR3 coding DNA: TGTGCCAGCAGCCCCGTGGCGGGGACCTCCTACAATGAGCAGTTCTTC. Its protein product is CASSPVAGTSYNEQFF.

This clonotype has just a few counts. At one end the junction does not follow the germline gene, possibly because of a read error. The CDR3 sequence: CASSLQGFAEAFF. The CDR3 DNA is TGTGCTAGCAGCTTACAGGGTTTCGCTGAAGCTTTCTTT. V usage is TRBV7-7 and J usage is TRBJ1-1; maybe TRBD1 (6 bases). CDR1 is SSHAT, CDR2 FNYEAQ, per germline (reference sequence). This CDR3 region has 13 residues.

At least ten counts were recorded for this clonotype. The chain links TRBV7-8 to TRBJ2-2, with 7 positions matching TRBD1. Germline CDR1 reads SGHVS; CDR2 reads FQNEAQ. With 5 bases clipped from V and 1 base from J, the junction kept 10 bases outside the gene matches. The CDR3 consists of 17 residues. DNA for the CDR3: TGTGCCAGCAGCAGTGGGGACAGATCTGGGAACACCGGGGAGCTGTTTTTT. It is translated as CASSSGDRSGNTGELFF.